These T cell receptor beta chains were read from a single sample in a study of beta chain features in type 1 diabetes. The protocol was immunoSEQ multiplex PCR, while the TCRdb copy is restricted to in-frame clones and leaves out a portion. The sample has about 900,000 clones; roughly 15% are singletons. The sequenced sample consisted of naive CD4+ T cells from blood. The receptor set was obtained from a woman between 18 and 29 years old in good health. CDR3s include the opening cysteine and the closing phenylalanine or tryptophan. Each record gives: V gene, J gene, D gene, clone size, CDR3 protein, CDR3 DNA. A D gene is named only where the DNA matches it firmly. Where a row states a size, it is once, few, many or the class of an expanded clone; other rows omit it.

>TRBV27|TRBJ2-4|NA|few
CASSSWGGSYIQYF
TGTGCCAGCAGTTCGTGGGGGGGCAGTTACATTCAGTACTTC
>TRBV28|TRBJ2-1|NA|NA
CASSRRGSSRLHNEQFF
TGTGCCAGCAGTCGAAGGGGGAGTAGCAGGCTCCACAATGAGCAGTTCTTC
>TRBV4-2|TRBJ2-5|NA|NA
CASSQGRGGETQYF
TGTGCCAGCAGCCAGGGACGGGGCGGGGAGACCCAGTACTTC
>TRBV9|TRBJ1-4|NA|few
CASSVTGSTNEKLFF
TGTGCCAGCAGCGTCACAGGGTCAACTAATGAAAAACTGTTTTTT
>TRBV27|TRBJ2-1|NA|few
CASSLSGARPNEQFF
TGTGCCAGCAGTTTATCGGGAGCGAGGCCCAATGAGCAGTTCTTC
>TRBV5-1|TRBJ2-2|NA|few
CASSLGSNTGELFF
TGCGCCAGCAGCTTGGGGTCCAACACCGGGGAGCTGTTTTTT
>TRBV18|TRBJ2-1|TRBD2|few
CASSGLAGEDEQFF
TGTGCCAGCTCAGGACTAGCGGGAGAGGATGAGCAGTTCTTC
>TRBV7-2|TRBJ2-5|TRBD1|NA
CAATQGSETQYF
TGTGCCGCCACACAGGGGTCGGAGACCCAGTACTTC
>TRBV7-2|TRBJ2-3|TRBD1|NA
CASSLDRGTDTQYF
TGTGCCAGCAGCTTAGACAGGGGGACTGATACGCAGTATTTT
>TRBV4-3|TRBJ2-3|NA|few
CASSQVRSGWADTQYF
TGCGCCAGCAGCCAAGTTAGATCGGGATGGGCAGATACGCAGTATTTT
>TRBV15|TRBJ2-5|TRBD2|NA
CATSRVAGLLKETQYF
TGTGCCACCAGCAGAGTAGCGGGACTACTAAAAGAGACCCAGTACTTC
>TRBV15|TRBJ2-3|NA|few
CATSRDVNTQYF
TGTGCCACCAGCAGAGATGTGAATACGCAGTATTTT
>TRBV7-9|TRBJ2-7|NA|NA
CASSPRLTGSYEQYF
TGTGCCAGCAGCCCGCGACTTACAGGCTCCTACGAGCAGTACTTC
>TRBV10-3|TRBJ2-7|TRBD2|few
CAISESSGAYEQYF
TGTGCCATCAGTGAGTCCAGCGGGGCCTACGAGCAGTACTTC
>TRBV7-2|TRBJ1-3|TRBD1|few
CASSLAWTGVGNTIYF
TGTGCCAGCAGCTTAGCATGGACAGGGGTTGGAAACACCATATATTTT
>TRBV6-6|TRBJ2-7|NA|NA
CASSYSTAAYEQYF
TGTGCCAGCAGTTACTCGACGGCAGCCTACGAGCAGTACTTC
>TRBV28|TRBJ2-7|NA|few
CASSLDEPYEQYF
TGTGCCAGCAGTTTGGACGAACCCTACGAGCAGTACTTC
>TRBV7-2|TRBJ1-5|NA|NA
CASSLVNSNQPQHF
TGTGCCAGCAGTTTAGTCAACTCCAATCAGCCCCAGCATTTT
>TRBV6-5|TRBJ2-6|NA|few
CASSPPGSGANVLTF
TGTGCCAGCAGTCCCCCAGGATCTGGGGCCAACGTCCTGACTTTC
>TRBV20-1|TRBJ1-1|NA|NA
CSASPTAGAFF
TGCAGTGCTAGTCCCACAGCGGGCGCTTTCTTT
>TRBV5-4|TRBJ2-1|NA|few
CASSLGATSYNEQFF
TGTGCCAGCAGCTTAGGAGCCACCTCCTACAATGAGCAGTTCTTC
>TRBV7-3|TRBJ2-3|TRBD2|NA
CASSSRGGTDTQYF
TGTGCCAGCAGCTCGAGGGGAGGGACAGATACGCAGTATTTT
>TRBV14|TRBJ2-2|NA|few
CASSLRLVTNTGELFF
TGTGCCAGCAGCCTGCGACTAGTGACGAACACCGGGGAGCTGTTTTTT
>TRBV9|TRBJ2-2|TRBD2|NA
CASSAQSLAGVGELFF
TGTGCCAGCAGCGCCCAGTCACTAGCGGGAGTCGGGGAGCTGTTTTTT
>TRBV7-2|TRBJ2-2|NA|few
CASSSDWGSGELFF
TGTGCCAGCAGCTCCGACTGGGGGAGCGGGGAGCTGTTTTTT
>TRBV7-2|TRBJ2-3|TRBD2|few
CASSLARTRADTQYF
TGTGCCAGCAGCTTAGCGAGGACTAGGGCAGATACGCAGTATTTT
>TRBV7-9|TRBJ2-1|TRBD2|few
CASSQASGRSYNEQFF
TGTGCCAGCAGCCAGGCCAGCGGGAGATCCTACAATGAGCAGTTCTTC
>TRBV27|TRBJ2-5|TRBD2|few
CASSLSGSGKTQYF
TGTGCCAGCAGTCTTAGCGGGAGCGGGAAGACCCAGTACTTC
>TRBV5-6|TRBJ2-6|NA|few
CASRPNRAGANVLTF
TGTGCCAGCAGACCGAACAGGGCTGGGGCCAACGTCCTGACTTTC
>TRBV5-1|TRBJ2-1|TRBD1|NA
CASSYGQGGDNEQFF
TGCGCCAGCAGCTACGGACAGGGAGGAGACAATGAGCAGTTCTTC
>TRBV25-1|TRBJ2-2|TRBD2|NA
CASSERTGLAGAGELFF
TGTGCCAGCAGTGAACGCACGGGACTAGCGGGCGCCGGGGAGCTGTTTTTT
>TRBV5-1|TRBJ2-7|NA|few
CASSLVQGSYEQYF
TGCGCCAGCAGCTTGGTACAGGGCTCCTACGAGCAGTACTTC
>TRBV5-1|TRBJ2-2|NA|few
CASSLALFTGELFF
TGCGCCAGCAGCTTGGCTCTTTTTACCGGGGAGCTGTTTTTT
>TRBV7-3|TRBJ2-1|TRBD2|NA
CASSLRLAGDNEQFF
TGTGCCAGCAGCCTACGACTAGCGGGGGACAATGAGCAGTTCTTC
>TRBV28|TRBJ2-5|TRBD1|few
CASSNRGETQYF
TGTGCCAGCAGTAACAGGGGGGAGACCCAGTACTTC
>TRBV7-9|TRBJ1-5|TRBD1|few
CASSRGQGGEPQHF
TGTGCCAGCAGCCGCGGACAGGGTGGGGAGCCCCAGCATTTT
>TRBV29-1|TRBJ2-2|TRBD2|few
CSVGTSGINTGELFF
TGCAGCGTAGGGACTAGCGGTATTAACACCGGGGAGCTGTTTTTT
>TRBV5-1|TRBJ2-7|NA|NA
CASSVQRGATVYEQYF
TGCGCCAGCAGCGTCCAGAGGGGCGCGACGGTGTACGAGCAGTACTTC
>TRBV6-5|TRBJ1-1|NA|NA
CASSYSILSGEAFF
TGTGCCAGCAGTTACTCGATTTTATCAGGTGAAGCTTTCTTT
>TRBV28|TRBJ2-5|TRBD2|few
CASRIAGDLQETQYF
TGTGCCAGCAGGATAGCGGGAGATTTACAAGAGACCCAGTACTTC
>TRBV7-4|TRBJ2-7|TRBD1|few
CASSSSQGTPYEQYF
TGTGCCAGCAGCTCTTCACAGGGGACCCCCTACGAGCAGTACTTC
>TRBV7-9|TRBJ1-1|NA|NA
CASSLAYNTEAFF
TGTGCCAGCAGCTTAGCATATAACACTGAAGCTTTCTTT
>TRBV19|TRBJ2-3|TRBD2|NA
CASTQTSRTDTQYF
TGTGCCAGTACCCAGACTAGCCGCACAGATACGCAGTATTTT
>TRBV7-9|TRBJ1-2|NA|few
CASSLEVWGYGYTF
TGTGCCAGCAGCTTAGAAGTTTGGGGATATGGCTACACCTTC
>TRBV11-2|TRBJ2-3|NA|NA
CASSFWGIPDTQYF
TGTGCCAGCAGCTTTTGGGGAATCCCAGATACGCAGTATTTT